This T cell receptor beta chain was sequenced for a study of T cell responses to AZD1222 COVID-19 vaccine. V shed 4 bases and J 4 bases; nucleotides not matched to a gene: 6. The germline V gene encodes CDR1 SGHTA and CDR2 FQGNSA. The CDR3 runs to 15 residues. Data came from immunoSEQ multiplex PCR; TCRdb stores just in-frame clones and leaves some out. The repertoire consists of approximately 74,000 clones, with 70% to 85% occurring once and the leading ten covering 2.5% to 3%. A word on this clone: Antigen specificity is unknown.

Study findings and constraints: The span of vaccine-associated CD4 TCRs extended across spike, with dominance at 160-218 and 743-854.

The sequences come from peripheral blood, collected on day 0 of AZD1222 vaccination. The chain recombines TRBV7-2 with TRBJ2-1; TRBD2 agrees at 8 bases. The sequence was collected from an adult in good health. CDR3 region: CASSSAGLDYNEQFF. CDR3 DNA: TGTGCCAGCAGCTCGGCGGGACTAGATTACAATGAGCAGTTCTTC.